This T cell receptor (beta chain) was captured by sequencing in a study of blood T cell repertoires in COVID-19. Sequenced by immunoSEQ multiplex PCR; TCRdb stores in-frame clones only, minus some. The sample shows about 320,000 clones, about nine tenths of them seen only once. The study assigned cohorts using participant-reported clinical history. Trimming took off 5 bases at V and 8 bases at J, with 10 bases between the two ends. Germline CDR1 and CDR2: MNHEY and SVGAGI. This CDR3 region has 11 residues. This TCR was recovered from a man aged 55 to 69 who had recovered from COVID-19. Sequences were obtained from PBMCs or T cells enriched from blood (not recorded which). The J gene is TRBJ2-7, the V gene TRBV6-5; weak D call: TRBD1 (5 bases). CDR3 DNA: TGTGCCAGCAGTACAGGTAGTCAGCAGTACTTC. This sequence encodes CASSTGSQQYF.